Presented here are 17 T cell receptor beta chains from one specimen sequenced in a study of cytotoxic CD8 clonotypes in ibrutinib-treated CLL. Assay used: immunoSEQ multiplex PCR; TCRdb lists only in-frame clones, some missing. The sample lists 65,000 to 95,000 clones; 85% to 90% were seen once. This specimen was PBMCs, taken before ibrutinib treatment. The receptors originated from a human donor with chronic lymphocytic leukemia.

V is TRBV27 and J is TRBJ2-7; D remains ambiguous. Germline CDR1 is MNHEY and CDR2 is SMNVEV (reference sequence). This CDR3 is 14 amino acids long. The V and J ends lost 5 bases and 2 bases respectively, with 13 bases between them. CDR3 in DNA: TGTGCCAGCAGTGTGGCTCCAAGAACCTACGAGCAGTACTTC. Translating gives CASSVAPRTYEQYF.

J is TRBJ1-1 and V is TRBV4-1, with D possibly being TRBD1 (5 bases). CDR3 length: 12 residues. Trimming left V 4 bases short and J 10 bases short, with 13 bases between. Per the germline V gene, CDR1 is MGHRA and CDR2 is YSYEKL. This CDR3 is CASSPTAGPAFF. The CDR3 nucleotides are TGCGCCAGCAGCCCCACTGCGGGGCCAGCTTTCTTT.

Of note for this clone: Different DNA sequences within this sample yield the same CDR3. The gene calls are TRBV5-1 and TRBJ2-7, with 8 bases identical to TRBD1. The CDR3 totals 13 residues. Germline assignment: CDR1 SGHRS and CDR2 YFSETQ. Germline trimming cut 5 bases from V and 0 bases from J; bases unmatched to any gene: 1. The CDR3 loop is CASRGQGSYEQYF. CDR3 coding DNA: TGCGCCAGCAGAGGACAGGGCTCCTACGAGCAGTACTTC.

This chain joins TRBV10-3 and TRBJ2-7; maybe TRBD2 (7 bases). Germline V gene lookup returns CDR1 ENHRY and CDR2 SYGVKD. Trimming took 6 bases from V and 2 from J, leaving 17 bases between them. This CDR3 contains 15 residues. The CDR3 sequence: CAIRSGTKDTYEQYF. The CDR3 DNA reads TGTGCCATCAGGAGCGGGACAAAGGATACCTACGAGCAGTACTTC.

This clone was picked up one time. The chain couples TRBV28 to TRBJ2-1; 14 bases map to TRBD2. The CDR3 covers 15 residues. Germline V lookup: CDR1 MDHEN, CDR2 SYDVKM. Trimming took 6 bases from V and 12 from J; bases not matched to a gene: 10. CDR3 coding DNA: TGTGCCAGCAGCCCCGGGACTAGCGGGGGCCTTCGGCAGTTCTTC. It encodes CASSPGTSGGLRQFF. Drawing the rest from reference TRBV28 and TRBJ2-1, the complete variable domain is DVKVTQSSRYLVKRTGEKVFLECVQDMDHENMFWYRQDPGLGLRLIYFSYDVKMKEKGDIPEGYSVSREKKERFSLILESASTNQTSMYLCASSPGTSGGLRQFFGPGTRLTVL.

This chain uses TRBV5-6 with TRBJ1-2; TRBD1 is a possible D gene (6 bases). The CDR3 consists of 13 residues. The germline V gene has CDR1 SGHDT and CDR2 YYEEEE. Deletions cut 4 bases from V and 5 bases from J, with 12 bases between. The CDR3 DNA follows: TGTGCCAGCAGCCCTGGACAGCTATATGGCTACACCTTC. Its translation is CASSPGQLYGYTF.

This clone was seen once. The chain has TRBV4-3 and TRBJ2-7; D not certain. Germline V CDR1 and CDR2: LGHNA, YSLEER. Trimming took 0 bases from V and 2 from J, leaving 8 bases between them. This CDR3 is 14 amino acids long. The CDR3: CASSQELATYEQYF. DNA for the CDR3: TGCGCCAGCAGCCAAGAGTTGGCGACCTACGAGCAGTACTTC.

J is TRBJ2-7 and V is TRBV6-5; the D gene is possibly TRBD2 (6 bases). Trimming removed 0 bases at V and 6 bases at J, with 18 bases between. The CDR3 length is 16 residues. In germline, CDR1 is MNHEY, CDR2 SVGAGI. The CDR3 nucleotides are TGTGCCAGCAGTTACTCGAGAGTGGGAGGCCGGGGCGAGCAGTACTTC. Protein sequence: CASSYSRVGGRGEQYF.

The chain links TRBV2 to TRBJ2-7, with 11 positions matching TRBD2. CDR3 length: 13 amino acids. V gave up 6 bases and J gave up 3 bases; unmatched junction bases: 1. The germline V gene has CDR1 SNHLY and CDR2 FYNNEI. CDR3 nucleotides: TGTGCCAGCAGGACTAGCGGGAACTACGAGCAGTACTTC. This sequence encodes CASRTSGNYEQYF. The variable domain in full, completed from reference TRBV2 and TRBJ2-7, reads EPEVTQTPSHQVTQMGQEVILRCVPISNHLYFYWYRQILGQKVEFLVSFYNNEISEKSEIFDDQFSVERPDGSNFTLKIRSTKLEDSAMYFCASRTSGNYEQYFGPGTRLTVT.

The chain carries TRBV5-4 and TRBJ2-7, with D hard to call. Germline-derived CDR1 and CDR2 are SGHNT and YYREEE (reference sequence). The CDR3 has 15 residues. Trimming pared 1 base from V and 0 bases from J, leaving 11 bases between. This CDR3 reads CASSLKSVFSYEQYF. In nucleotides, the CDR3 is TGTGCCAGCAGCTTGAAAAGCGTTTTCTCCTACGAGCAGTACTTC.

The V call is TRBV28, the J call TRBJ2-7; D call uncertain. The CDR3 is 13 amino acids. Germline assignment: CDR1 MDHEN and CDR2 SYDVKM. Trimming took off 6 bases at V and 4 bases at J, with 13 bases between the two ends. In nucleotides, the CDR3 is TGTGCCAGCAGCCCACGGATTATTTACGAGCAGTACTTC. This encodes CASSPRIIYEQYF.

V gene TRBV9 combines with J gene TRBJ1-1; D uncertain. This CDR3 spans 14 amino acids. Germline loops: CDR1 SGDLS, CDR2 YYNGEE. The V end lost 4 bases, the J end lost 4 bases, and 14 bases lay between the germline ends. CDR3 DNA sequence: TGTGCCAGCAGCCGTGGCCCCTCGAGCACTGAAGCTTTCTTT. Its translation: CASSRGPSSTEAFF.

The V call is TRBV6-5, the J call TRBJ2-1; no clear D. V was pared by 5 bases and J by 3 bases, with 14 bases between. Germline-derived CDR1 and CDR2 are MNHEY and SVGAGI. This CDR3 has 15 residues. Here the CDR3 reads CASSPRGGVYNEQFF. The CDR3 nucleotides read TGTGCCAGCAGTCCTAGAGGCGGCGTCTACAATGAGCAGTTCTTC.

The chain combines TRBV5-4 with TRBJ2-1, with a possible D match to TRBD2 (6 bases). V was trimmed by 4 bases and J by 9 bases, leaving 14 bases between them. The CDR3 runs 13 residues. Germline V gene data show CDR1 as SGHNT and CDR2 as YYREEE (reference sequence). This CDR3 is CASSPGVRIEQFF. DNA of the CDR3: TGTGCCAGCAGCCCGGGGGTCCGGATTGAGCAGTTCTTC. Full variable domain (missing parts from reference TRBV5-4 and TRBJ2-1): ETGVTQSPTHLIKTRGQQVTLRCSSQSGHNTVSWYQQALGQGPQFIFQYYREEENGRGNFPPRFSGLQFPNYSSELNVNALELDDSALYLCASSPGVRIEQFFGPGTRLTVL.

V and J are TRBV4-2 and TRBJ1-5; D is ambiguous. The germline V gene has CDR1 LGHNA and CDR2 YNFKEQ. Trimming stripped 4 bases from V and 3 bases from J, with 7 bases between. The CDR3 runs 13 residues. The CDR3 DNA sequence: TGTGCCAGCAGCCTGAGCGCCAATCAGCCCCAGCATTTT. Protein: CASSLSANQPQHF.

The chain combines TRBV18 with TRBJ2-7, with D perhaps matching TRBD2 (6 bases). V lost 3 bases and J lost 4, with 13 bases in between. This CDR3 is 14 amino acids long. Germline V gene data show CDR1 as KGHSH and CDR2 as LQKENI. In DNA form, the CDR3 reads TGTGCCAGCTCACCCGGGACTTCGAGGTACGAGCAGTACTTC. Protein: CASSPGTSRYEQYF.

The chain carries TRBV2 and TRBJ1-1; 8 bases are a match to TRBD1. Germline V gene sequence: CDR1 SNHLY, CDR2 FYNNEI. The CDR3 runs to 15 residues. Trimming removed 2 bases from V and 1 base from J; junction bases left unmatched: 3. CDR3 in amino acids: CASSERGTGNTEAFF. The CDR3 DNA sequence: TGTGCCAGCAGTGAAAGGGGGACAGGGAACACTGAAGCTTTCTTT. The full variable domain, in which reference TRBV2 and TRBJ1-1 provide the parts outside the CDR3, is EPEVTQTPSHQVTQMGQEVILRCVPISNHLYFYWYRQILGQKVEFLVSFYNNEISEKSEIFDDQFSVERPDGSNFTLKIRSTKLEDSAMYFCASSERGTGNTEAFFGQGTRLTVV.